This T cell receptor beta chain was identified during a study of blood T cells in healthy people across ages. Whole-study findings and limits: Both higher diversity and more naive CD4+ cells marked long-lived donors when set against aged donors. In older individuals, TCR beta diversity per million T cells was lower, falling roughly linearly with age. Diversity figures based on one million T cells were deemed too low.

Donation came from healthy Caucasian individuals in Russia who were aged about 6 to 100. Points on this clonotype: The antigen is not known.

Then a second PCR, running roughly 7 to 11 cycles, was carried out with a sample-barcoded 5' primer and a J-beta primer mix. TCRdb itself ran the 5' RACE reads through MiXCR, one entry per CDR3 protein. The data hold 1.5 million or so distinct CDR3 sequences, with roughly 45% observed a single time. The CDR3 spans 16 residues. V shed 3 bases, J shed 4 bases, and the junction held 6 bases outside the gene matches. CDR1 SGHRS and CDR2 YFSETQ come from the germline V gene. The receptor's source is a young woman in good health. Input material: blood. The chain couples TRBV5-1 to TRBJ2-1, with 11 nucleotides matching TRBD1. CDR3 in amino acids: CASSSIGTGGYNEQFF. CDR3 DNA sequence: TGCGCCAGCAGCTCCATCGGGACAGGGGGTTACAATGAGCAGTTCTTC.